These 4 T cell receptor beta chains originate from one sample sequenced in a study of shared clonotypes between healthy human individuals. Using immunoSEQ multiplex PCR, the repertoire was profiled, and TCRdb retains in-frame clones only, with some absent. The sample lists roughly 1 million clones, about three quarters seen once, with roughly 1.4% in the top ten. The sample was memory CD4+ T cells sorted from blood. The subset is: CD45RA-negative fraction. These receptors were collected from a man younger than 35 in good health.

V gene TRBV9 combines with J gene TRBJ2-3; no reliable D call. Trimming removed 0 bases from V and 2 bases from J, with 16 bases in between. Per the germline V gene, CDR1 is SGDLS and CDR2 is YYNGEE. This CDR3 has 17 residues. The CDR3 reads CASSVAKGLADTDTQYF. The CDR3 DNA reads as TGTGCCAGCAGCGTAGCCAAGGGTTTGGCAGACACAGATACGCAGTATTTT.

This clone was seen repeatedly, ten times or more. V gene TRBV20-1 combines with J gene TRBJ1-2; D not certain. Germline V gives CDR1 DFQATT, CDR2 SNEGSKA (reference sequence). Trimming removed 4 bases at V and 8 bases at J, with 11 bases between. This CDR3 comprises 11 residues. CDR3: CSAKYLKGYTF. The CDR3, as DNA: TGCAGTGCTAAGTATTTGAAGGGCTACACCTTC.

As for this clone: Compared with germline, one end of the junction differs, possibly owing to a read error. This chain joins TRBV20-1 and TRBJ2-7; 9 bases fit TRBD2. Germline V CDR1 and CDR2: DFQATT, SNEGSKA (reference sequence). This CDR3 has 11 residues. As DNA, the CDR3 is TGCAGTGCTAGAGGGCGGGAGGGAGCGCACTTC. Translated, it gives CSARGREGAHF.

The V gene is TRBV7-2, the J gene TRBJ2-1; D call uncertain. V lost 5 bases, J lost 7 bases, and 15 bases lay in between. CDR3 length: 14 amino acids. Germline CDR1 SGHTA, CDR2 FQGNSA. The CDR3 reads CASSEEAMRNEQFF. The DNA for the CDR3 is TGTGCCAGCAGCGAAGAGGCGATGAGGAATGAGCAGTTCTTC.